This T cell receptor beta chain is from a study of T cells in Graves' hyperthyroidism and ophthalmopathy. Study results and caveats: A model of 13 V-J features distinguished ophthalmopathy from stable hyperthyroidism. Clonotypes that were expanded in thyroid above 0.001 mostly appeared in blood too.

Stable disease denoted Graves' hyperthyroidism without ophthalmopathy progression within 18 months. From approximately 9.5 ml of fresh peripheral blood, PBMCs were isolated. RNA transcripts were the template for amplifying TCR beta CDR3 regions. First-round RT-PCR with HTBI primers amplified the TCR CDR3 region. TCRdb ran MiXCR on the multiplex PCR reads and lists one entry per CDR3 protein. The table shows about 560,000 distinct CDR3 sequences, with over 15% occurring only once. About this clonotype itself: Its matching antigen is unknown.

In germline, CDR1 is MNHEY, CDR2 SMNVEV (reference sequence). The trim removed 6 bases at V and 5 bases at J, leaving 9 bases unmatched. This CDR3 contains 14 residues. Material: blood. This clonotype originated in a woman aged 18-29 years with Graves' hyperthyroidism. The V and J genes are TRBV27 and TRBJ2-7, with 8 bases that match TRBD2. The DNA of the CDR3 is TGTGCCAGCAGGCCGGGCGGGGGGCTCGACGAGCAGTACTTC. This encodes CASRPGGGLDEQYF.